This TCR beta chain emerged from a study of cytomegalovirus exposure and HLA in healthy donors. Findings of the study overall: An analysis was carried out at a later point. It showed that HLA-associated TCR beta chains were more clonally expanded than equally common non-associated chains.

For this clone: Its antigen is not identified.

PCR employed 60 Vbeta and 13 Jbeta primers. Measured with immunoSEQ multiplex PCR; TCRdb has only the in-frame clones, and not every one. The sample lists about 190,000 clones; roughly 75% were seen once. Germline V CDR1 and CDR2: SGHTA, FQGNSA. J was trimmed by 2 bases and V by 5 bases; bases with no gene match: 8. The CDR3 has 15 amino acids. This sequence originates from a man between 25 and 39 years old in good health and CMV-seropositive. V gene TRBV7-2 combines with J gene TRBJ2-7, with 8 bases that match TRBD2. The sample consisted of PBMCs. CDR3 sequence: CASSRIVSGTYEQYF. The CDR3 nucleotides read TGTGCCAGCAGCAGGATCGTTAGCGGGACCTACGAGCAGTACTTC.